These 25 T cell receptor beta chains were all obtained from the same sample, sequenced in a study of T cells in Graves' hyperthyroidism and ophthalmopathy. Amplification of TCR beta CDR3 regions used RNA as the template. A set of HTBI primers served as the primers for a first-round RT-PCR of the TCR CDR3. TCRdb re-derived calls from the multiplex PCR reads in MiXCR, one entry per CDR3 protein. The sample lists roughly 500,000 distinct CDR3 sequences, about 16% seen once, with approximately 32% in the top ten. The source material was blood. The receptors shown here come from a woman aged 25 to 39 with Graves' ophthalmopathy.

This clonotype was counted a few times. This chain uses TRBV6-4 with TRBJ2-1; D gene ambiguous. CDR3 length: 12 amino acids. Deletions cut 4 bases from V and 7 bases from J, with 8 bases between. Germline CDR1 reads MRHNA; CDR2 reads SNTAGT. This chain's CDR3 is CASSASLNEQFF. The CDR3 DNA sequence: TGTGCCAGCAGTGCTAGTCTTAATGAGCAGTTCTTC.

In its sample, this clonotype was seen many times. The chain uses TRBV4-1 and TRBJ1-5, with TRBD1 identical over 7 bases. Germline CDR1 and CDR2: MGHRA and YSYEKL. The CDR3 consists of 14 residues. V dropped 4 bases and J dropped 1; count of bases not matched to a gene: 1. In DNA, the CDR3 is TGCGCCAGCAGCCCGGGACAGAGCAATCAGCCCCAGCATTTT. The encoded protein is CASSPGQSNQPQHF.

This clonotype was observed many times. This chain uses TRBV28 with TRBJ2-2; possible D gene TRBD1, 6 bases. Germline CDR1 MDHEN, CDR2 SYDVKM. The CDR3 has 15 residues. Trimming left V 5 bases short and J 5 bases short, with 15 bases between. DNA of the CDR3: TGTGCCAGCAGTGGAAGGGGGAAGATAACCGGGGAGCTGTTTTTT. It encodes CASSGRGKITGELFF.

This clonotype came up a few times. The chain uses TRBV7-9 and TRBJ2-5; 12 bases fit TRBD1. The ends lost 5 bases at V and 8 bases at J; junction bases unmatched: 6. The germline V gene encodes CDR1 SEHNR and CDR2 FQNEAQ (reference sequence). CDR3 length equals 14 residues. The CDR3 region is CASSRDRGQYTQYF. CDR3 coding DNA: TGTGCCAGCAGCAGGGACAGGGGGCAGTATACCCAGTACTTC.

Many counts were recorded for this clonotype. The V gene is TRBV7-9, the J gene TRBJ2-1; D might be TRBD2 (6 bases). Germline V gives CDR1 SEHNR, CDR2 FQNEAQ (reference sequence). V was cut by 5 bases and J by 3 bases, with 11 bases left in between. The CDR3 spans 14 residues. CDR3 protein: CASSGTSSYNEQFF. The DNA of the CDR3 is TGTGCCAGCAGCGGAACTAGCAGCTACAATGAGCAGTTCTTC.

The rearrangement links TRBV6-9 to TRBJ2-3; 8 nucleotides line up with TRBD2. From germline, CDR1 is MNHGY and CDR2 SVAAGI. This CDR3 contains 16 residues. V dropped 3 bases and J dropped 5; count of bases not matched to a gene: 10. CDR3 loop: CASSYQQREFGDTQYF. The CDR3 nucleotides read TGTGCCAGCAGTTACCAACAGCGGGAGTTTGGAGATACGCAGTATTTT.

The V and J genes are TRBV4-1 and TRBJ1-2; D ambiguous. V lost 1 base to trimming and J lost 4 bases, with 7 bases between them. The germline V gene encodes CDR1 MGHRA and CDR2 YSYEKL. The CDR3 runs to 13 residues. CDR3 coding DNA: TGCGCCAGCAGCCAAGGTAACAGCTATGGCTACACCTTC. This codes for CASSQGNSYGYTF.

This clonotype was found many times. An end of the junction does not agree with germline; a read error may underlie this. The chain uses TRBV5-6 and TRBJ2-2; D possibly corresponds to TRBD2 (5 bases). CDR1 SGHDT and CDR2 YYEEEE come from the germline V gene. The CDR3 is 14 residues long. CDR3 in amino acids: CASSLVAKTGELFF. The CDR3 DNA sequence: TGTGCCAGCAGCTTGGTAGCGAAGACCGGGGAGCTGTTTTTT.

The chain recombines TRBV19 with TRBJ1-2; D gene uncertain. CDR3 length: 15 residues. With 5 bases removed from V and 10 bases from J, the gap between germline ends came to 23 bases. Per germline, CDR1 LNHDA and CDR2 SQIVND (reference sequence). The CDR3 loop reads CASSAQRNSIDNYTF. The CDR3 bases are TGTGCCAGTAGTGCACAGCGGAATTCCATCGACAACTACACCTTC.

The sample holds a few counts of this clonotype. The V gene is TRBV29-1, the J gene TRBJ2-7; 10 bases map to TRBD2. CDR3 length equals 13 residues. Germline V lookup: CDR1 SQVTM, CDR2 ANQGSEA. Germline trimming cut 5 bases from V and 3 bases from J; bases unmatched to any gene: 4. The CDR3 sequence: CSVFLAGVYEQYF. The CDR3 bases are TGCAGCGTTTTCCTAGCGGGAGTCTACGAGCAGTACTTC.

This clonotype was observed a few times. This rearrangement joins TRBV7-6 to TRBJ2-7, with 13 bases that match TRBD2. CDR3 length: 17 amino acids. V was clipped by 3 bases and J by 3 bases; unmatched bases: 8. Germline-derived CDR1 and CDR2 are SGHVS and FNYEAQ. Here the CDR3 DNA reads TGTGCCAGCAGCTTGGGGACTAGCGGGGCCTCCCGCTACGAGCAGTACTTC. This codes for CASSLGTSGASRYEQYF.

This clonotype was counted only a few times. The rearrangement links TRBV12-5 to TRBJ2-1, with a possible D match to TRBD1 (7 bases). The CDR3 runs 19 residues. CDR1 and CDR2 (germline): LGHNT, FRNRAP. V was cut by 6 bases and J by 3 bases, with 27 bases left in between. The CDR3 spells CASGRYRDSTGDDYNEQFF. The CDR3 DNA reads as TGTGCTAGTGGCCGATACCGGGACAGTACGGGGGACGACTACAATGAGCAGTTCTTC. The full variable domain, in which reference TRBV12-5 and TRBJ2-1 provide the parts outside the CDR3, is DARVTQTPRHKVTEMGQEVTMRCQPILGHNTVFWYRQTMMQGLELLAYFRNRAPLDDSGMPKDRFSAEMPDATLATLKIQPSEPRDSAVYFCASGRYRDSTGDDYNEQFFGPGTRLTVL.

This clonotype was observed at least ten times. The chain recombines TRBV29-1 with TRBJ2-3; the D is unclear. This CDR3 spans 12 amino acids. V shed 7 bases and J shed 2 bases, with 10 bases lying between them. From germline, CDR1 is SQVTM and CDR2 ANQGSEA. The CDR3 nucleotides read TGCAGCGCCTCCCCCCCCACAGATACGCAGTATTTT. Translating gives CSASPPTDTQYF.

This clonotype was seen at least ten times. The chain has TRBV6-1 and TRBJ2-7; TRBD2 matches at 7 bases. Germline lookup yields CDR1 MNHNS and CDR2 SASEGT. V lost 8 bases, J lost 7 bases, and 17 bases stayed unmatched. The CDR3 consists of 15 residues. CDR3 protein: CASGVEAGPQWEQYF. DNA of the CDR3: TGTGCCAGCGGTGTCGAAGCGGGACCCCAATGGGAGCAGTACTTC.

This clonotype was seen at least ten times. The CDR3 sequence is CSARDLAGGPAKNIQYF. The DNA for the CDR3 is TGCAGTGCTAGAGATCTAGCGGGAGGGCCGGCCAAAAACATTCAGTACTTC. The chain links TRBV20-1 to TRBJ2-4; the match to TRBD2 covers 12 bases. V dropped 0 bases and J dropped 1; count of bases not matched to a gene: 4. This CDR3 region has 17 residues. Germline V gene sequence: CDR1 DFQATT, CDR2 SNEGSKA (reference sequence).

This chain joins TRBV20-1 and TRBJ2-3; possible D gene TRBD2, 5 bases. Between the trimmed V and J ends, which lost 6 bases and 1 base, there was a span of 14 bases. Germline CDR1 and CDR2: DFQATT and SNEGSKA (reference sequence). The CDR3 spans 14 residues. CDR3 amino acids: CSARTYGGTDTQYF. The CDR3 DNA is TGCAGTGCCCGGACTTACGGGGGCACAGATACGCAGTATTTT.

This clonotype has only a few counts. As the CDR3 is not closed by the conserved phenylalanine or tryptophan, this likely results from a read error. J is TRBJ1-6 and V is TRBV6-1; 10 bases agree with TRBD1. CDR1 is MNHNS and CDR2 is SASEGT in the germline V gene. This CDR3 is built from 15 residues. Trimming took 2 bases from V and 7 from J; bases not matched to a gene: 2. The CDR3 region has the DNA TGTGCCAGCAGTGAACAGACAGGGGGCAATTCACCCCTCCACCTT. It is translated as CASSEQTGGNSPLHL.

This clonotype was seen ten or more times. The chain recombines TRBV5-6 with TRBJ1-2; D gene uncertain. The CDR3 totals 15 residues. V dropped 1 base and J dropped 4 bases, with 14 bases sitting between them. Germline V gene data show CDR1 as SGHDT and CDR2 as YYEEEE. This CDR3 reads CASSLLWDRPYGYTF. In nucleotides, the CDR3 is TGTGCCAGCAGCTTGTTATGGGATCGGCCCTATGGCTACACCTTC.

A remark on this clonotype: This may stem from a read error, because a much larger clone lies one nucleotide away. The chain is built from TRBV30 and TRBJ1-1, with 7 bases matching TRBD1. Germline CDR1 and CDR2: GTSNPN and SVGIG (reference sequence). The CDR3 length is 13 residues. V shed 4 bases, J shed 0 bases, and the junction held 2 bases outside the gene matches. CDR3: CAWTTGVNTEAFF. Here the CDR3 DNA reads TGTGCCTGGACAACAGGGGTGAACACTGAAGCTTTCTTT.

The DNA for the CDR3 is TGTGCCACCAGTGATGCAACCCTGGACAGCAATGGCTACACCTTC. This sequence encodes CATSDATLDSNGYTF. This chain connects TRBV24-1 to TRBJ1-2; tentative D call: TRBD1 (6 bases). Germline V gene sequence: CDR1 KGHDR, CDR2 SFDVKD. Trimming removed 3 bases from V and 6 bases from J, with 16 bases in between. The CDR3 is 15 residues long.

This clonotype was recorded at least ten times. The CDR3 sequence: CASSQDISNTQYF. The CDR3 DNA reads as TGTGCCAGCAGCCAAGACATTTCTAATACGCAGTATTTT. V usage is TRBV3-1 and J usage is TRBJ2-3, with unresolved D. V lost 0 bases and J lost 7, with 8 bases in between. The germline V gene encodes CDR1 LGHDT and CDR2 YNNKEL (reference sequence). This CDR3 is 13 amino acids long.

This clonotype was observed many times. The V call is TRBV2, the J call TRBJ2-5; 7 positions match TRBD2. CDR1 is SNHLY and CDR2 is FYNNEI in the germline V gene. The CDR3 contains 13 residues. The J segment lost 7 bases and the V segment lost 10 bases, leaving 12 bases of the junction unmatched. CDR3 residues: CATLRGLDWTQYF. The CDR3 nucleotides read TGTGCCACCCTACGAGGACTAGATTGGACCCAGTACTTC.

This clonotype was detected only a few times. The chain links TRBV19 to TRBJ2-7, with a tentative D call TRBD1 (6 bases). CDR1 LNHDA and CDR2 SQIVND come from the germline V gene (reference sequence). V was shortened by 6 bases and J by 5 bases, with 11 bases between the two germline ends. This CDR3 comprises 12 residues. In DNA form, the CDR3 reads TGTGCCAGTAGCCACAGGGCCAACGAGCAGTACTTC. Translated, it gives CASSHRANEQYF. The entire variable domain, with the rest obtained from reference TRBV19 and TRBJ2-7, is as follows: DGGITQSPKYLFRKEGQNVTLSCEQNLNHDAMYWYRQDPGQGLRLIYYSQIVNDFQKGDIAEGYSVSREKKESFPLTVTSAQKNPTAFYLCASSHRANEQYFGPGTRLTVT.

CDR3 amino acids: CSARGRTGLANTGELFF. CDR3 nucleotide sequence: TGCAGTGCTAGAGGGCGTACAGGTTTAGCGAACACCGGGGAGCTGTTTTTT. V usage is TRBV20-1 and J usage is TRBJ2-2; TRBD1 might be the D (5 bases). The V gene's germline CDR1 is DFQATT and CDR2 SNEGSKA (reference sequence). The CDR3 runs 17 residues. V was clipped by 1 base and J by 0 bases, with 15 bases between them.

This clonotype was seen a few times. A much larger clone is a single base away; this may be a read error. The chain employs TRBV11-2 and TRBJ2-5; no reliable D call. Trimming shortened V by 3 bases and J by 0 bases, and 11 bases separated the two germline ends. The germline V gene encodes CDR1 SGHAT and CDR2 FQNNGV. The CDR3 sequence is 15 residues long. The CDR3 region is CASSFDRLYQETQYF. Here the CDR3 DNA reads TGTGCCAGCAGCTTTGACCGACTGTACCAAGAGACCCAGTACTTC.